The 25 T cell receptor beta chains listed next were all sequenced from one sample in a study of blood T cell repertoires in COVID-19. Only in-frame clones appear in the TCRdb table, and some are missing; sequencing was by immunoSEQ multiplex PCR. The data show under 200,000 clones, around 80% seen once. Material: peripheral blood. These receptors originate from a man aged 25 to 45 with active or convalescent COVID-19.

The rearrangement uses TRBV18 and TRBJ2-1; TRBD2 matches at 8 bases. Trimming at V came to 4 bases and at J to 8 bases, leaving 1 base not matched to a gene. The V gene's germline CDR1 is KGHSH and CDR2 LQKENI. The CDR3 runs to 12 residues. The CDR3 DNA follows: TGTGCCAGCTCACTGACTAGCGATGAGCAGTTCTTC. Translation gives CASSLTSDEQFF.

This clone has a handful of counts. The rearrangement uses TRBV19 and TRBJ1-5; D not certain. CDR3 size: 15 residues. The V and J ends lost 2 bases and 6 bases respectively, with 14 bases between them. Germline CDR1 LNHDA, CDR2 SQIVND (reference sequence). The CDR3, as DNA: TGTGCCAGTAGTATACGGTCCATCGATATTCAGCCCCAGCATTTT. Protein: CASSIRSIDIQPQHF.

V usage is TRBV5-6 and J usage is TRBJ1-6; the D is unclear. CDR1 and CDR2 from the germline V gene are SGHDT and YYEEEE. Trimming removed 4 bases at V and 9 bases at J, with 14 bases between. The CDR3 length is 14 residues. CDR3 in DNA: TGTGCCAGCAGCCCGCGGGAATCGGGTTCACCCCTCCACTTT. Translation: CASSPRESGSPLHF.

In its sample, this clone was seen once. V usage is TRBV6-5 and J usage is TRBJ1-1; D possibly corresponds to TRBD1 (6 bases). Germline values: CDR1 MNHEY, CDR2 SVGAGI. The V end lost 6 bases, the J end lost 4 bases, and 15 bases lay between the germline ends. This CDR3 comprises 14 residues. CDR3 loop: CASSSNRDVTEAFF. DNA of the CDR3: TGTGCCAGCAGCTCTAACAGGGATGTCACTGAAGCTTTCTTT.

Only a few counts were recorded for this clone. The J gene is TRBJ2-1, the V gene TRBV6-4, with TRBD2 identical over 7 bases. Unmatched junction bases numbered 0, after V lost 3 bases and J lost 4 bases. The germline gives CDR1 MRHNA, CDR2 SNTAGT. This CDR3 region has 13 residues. The CDR3 nucleotides read TGTGCCAGCAGTGAGCGGGAGTACAATGAGCAGTTCTTC. Its translation: CASSEREYNEQFF.

The chain has TRBV11-2 and TRBJ2-7; TRBD1 aligns across 8 bases. The junction had 4 bases not matched to a gene; V was cut back by 4 bases and J by 5 bases. CDR1 SGHAT and CDR2 FQNNGV come from the germline V gene. The CDR3 consists of 13 residues. The CDR3 region has the DNA TGTGCCAGCAGCTACGGACAGGGCGACGAGCAGTACGTC. It codes for CASSYGQGDEQYV.

The chain combines TRBV3-1 (or the pseudogene TRBV3-2) with TRBJ1-1, with D hard to call. Germline CDR1 LGHDT, CDR2 YNNKEL (reference sequence). V lost 4 bases and J lost 3, with 15 bases in between. The CDR3 sequence is 15 residues long. The CDR3 DNA sequence: TGTGCCAGCAGCCGGGAGAGGGAAGCCGACACTGAAGCTTTCTTT. Translated: CASSREREADTEAFF.

V and J are TRBV19 and TRBJ2-7; 9 bases are shared with TRBD1. V shed 11 bases and J 5 bases; nucleotides not matched to a gene: 13. The V gene's germline CDR1 is LNHDA and CDR2 SQIVND (reference sequence). The CDR3 covers 14 residues. CDR3 nucleotide sequence: TGTGCCTCAATCCCGGGACAGGGTGTCGACGAGCAGTACTTC. Its translation is CASIPGQGVDEQYF.

The V and J genes are TRBV6-5 and TRBJ2-2, with 11 bases matching TRBD1. This CDR3 is 15 amino acids long. After removal of 11 bases from V and 4 bases from J, the junction contained 9 bases not matched to a gene. Germline V gene data show CDR1 as MNHEY and CDR2 as SVGAGI. The CDR3 is CAGGQGGLVTGELFF. CDR3 bases: TGTGCCGGGGGACAGGGGGGGCTGGTCACCGGGGAGCTGTTTTTT.

The table lists this clone with a count of one. This rearrangement joins TRBV3-1 (or the pseudogene TRBV3-2) to TRBJ1-2, with D possibly TRBD1 on 5 matching bases. Germline-derived CDR1 and CDR2 are LGHDT and YNNKEL (reference sequence). This CDR3 contains 15 residues. V was shortened by 0 bases and J by 5 bases, with 13 bases between the two germline ends. In DNA, the CDR3 is TGTGCCAGCAGCCAAGATACCAGGGATCCGTATGGCTACACCTTC. Amino acid sequence: CASSQDTRDPYGYTF.

V gene TRBV6-5 combines with J gene TRBJ2-5; TRBD2 might be the D (6 bases). CDR3 size: 15 residues. Deletions cut 3 bases from V and 5 bases from J, with 16 bases between. CDR1 and CDR2 (germline): MNHEY, SVGAGI. CDR3 DNA: TGTGCCAGCAGTTATTCGGGACTGCTTTCGGAGACCCAGTACTTC. Translated, it gives CASSYSGLLSETQYF.

This clone was observed a few times. The chain joins TRBV28 to TRBJ1-1, with D hard to call. The CDR3 extends over 11 amino acids. V lost 3 bases and J lost 10, with 9 bases in between. Germline V CDR1 and CDR2: MDHEN, SYDVKM. The CDR3 region is CASSFYGGAFF. The CDR3 nucleotides are TGTGCCAGCAGTTTTTATGGCGGAGCTTTCTTT.

The chain uses TRBV5-6 and TRBJ1-5; D unclear. Germline CDR1 SGHDT, CDR2 YYEEEE. V was pared by 3 bases and J by 1 base, with 8 bases between. The CDR3 contains 14 residues. For the CDR3, the DNA is TGTGCCAGCAGCTCCCCCGGGAGCAATCAGCCCCAGCATTTT. It specifies CASSSPGSNQPQHF.

The chain joins TRBV5-1 to TRBJ1-1; 10 bases match TRBD1. The CDR3 has 13 residues. From germline, CDR1 is SGHRS and CDR2 YFSETQ. V was clipped by 4 bases and J by 5 bases; unmatched bases: 2. The CDR3 DNA is TGCGCCAGCAGCCCGGACAGGGGGACTGAAGCTTTCTTT. Translation: CASSPDRGTEAFF.

The J gene is TRBJ2-7, the V gene TRBV3-1 (or the pseudogene TRBV3-2); no definite D call. With 2 bases removed from V and 6 bases from J, the gap between germline ends came to 11 bases. The CDR3 contains 13 residues. Germline V CDR1 and CDR2: LGHDT, YNNKEL (reference sequence). CDR3 sequence reads: CASSQSTHSEQYV. The CDR3, as DNA: TGTGCCAGCAGCCAATCCACTCACTCCGAGCAGTACGTC.

The chain recombines TRBV7-6 with TRBJ1-3, with a possible D match to TRBD1 (5 bases). This CDR3 region has 15 residues. Trimming cost V 1 base and J 4 bases, with 11 bases left between them. Germline CDR1 is SGHVS and CDR2 is FNYEAQ. The CDR3 DNA reads TGTGCCAGCAGCTTAGGTGAAGGGGAAGGAAACACCATATATTTT. The encoded protein is CASSLGEGEGNTIYF.

In DNA form, the CDR3 reads TGTGCCAGCAGTTCTCTAGCGGGGGGGCTTGAGACCCAGTACTTC. As protein: CASSSLAGGLETQYF. The chain combines TRBV6-5 with TRBJ2-5; 12 bases are shared with TRBD2. Germline V gene sequence: CDR1 MNHEY, CDR2 SVGAGI. This CDR3 comprises 15 residues. The trim removed 4 bases at V and 5 bases at J, leaving 5 bases unmatched.

This clone was counted a few times. The chain couples TRBV19 to TRBJ1-5; 8 bases fit TRBD1. J lost 0 bases, V lost 5 bases, and 12 bases had no gene match. CDR3 length equals 18 residues. Germline CDR1 and CDR2: LNHDA and SQIVND (reference sequence). The CDR3 sequence is CASSPGQGSHYSNQPQHF. DNA of the CDR3: TGTGCCAGTAGTCCCGGACAGGGAAGTCATTATAGCAATCAGCCCCAGCATTTT.

The chain uses TRBV18 and TRBJ1-2; TRBD1 aligns across 7 bases. Germline trimming cut 1 base from V and 0 bases from J; bases unmatched to any gene: 2. Germline values: CDR1 KGHSH, CDR2 LQKENI. This CDR3 region has 15 residues. The CDR3 spells CASSPRTGANYGYTF. The DNA of the CDR3 is TGTGCCAGCTCACCACGGACAGGCGCTAACTATGGCTACACCTTC.

This sequence joins TRBV4-1 and TRBJ2-3, with 10 positions matching TRBD2. The V gene end was trimmed by 4 bases and the J gene end by 2 bases; junction bases not matched to a gene: 15. Germline values: CDR1 MGHRA, CDR2 YSYEKL. CDR3 length equals 19 residues. The CDR3 bases are TGCGCCAGCAGCCTCAAGGTTCCGAAAGCGGGAGGGCCCACAGATACGCAGTATTTT. It yields the protein CASSLKVPKAGGPTDTQYF.

V usage is TRBV7-8 and J usage is TRBJ1-2; D gene uncertain. The V and J ends lost 8 bases and 0 bases respectively, with 16 bases between them. In germline, CDR1 is SGHVS, CDR2 FQNEAQ. The CDR3 contains 15 residues. The CDR3 here is CASRPRQAPNYGYTF. As DNA, the CDR3 is TGTGCCAGCCGCCCCCGGCAGGCACCTAACTATGGCTACACCTTC.

The gene calls are TRBV7-9 and TRBJ1-4; 11 bases match TRBD1. With V trimmed by 5 bases and J by 5 bases, 4 bases remained unmatched. This CDR3 region has 15 residues. Germline CDR1 SEHNR, CDR2 FQNEAQ (reference sequence). Written as DNA, the CDR3 is TGTGCCAGCAGCCCCGGGACAGGGGGGAATGAAAAACTGTTTTTT. It codes for CASSPGTGGNEKLFF.

This chain joins TRBV27 and TRBJ1-4; TRBD1 might be the D (6 bases). The CDR3 is made up of 15 amino acids. V gave up 3 bases and J gave up 7 bases, with 15 bases separating them. The germline gives CDR1 MNHEY, CDR2 SMNVEV (reference sequence). DNA for the CDR3: TGTGCCAGCAGTTTTGGCCGGACAGCTATTGAAAAACTGTTTTTT. Translating it yields CASSFGRTAIEKLFF.

The chain has TRBV3-1 (or the pseudogene TRBV3-2) and TRBJ2-1; TRBD2 is a possible D gene (7 bases). Trimming removed 3 bases from V and 9 bases from J, with 24 bases in between. In germline, CDR1 is LGHDT, CDR2 YNNKEL (reference sequence). There are 17 residues in the CDR3. CDR3 coding DNA: TGTGCCAGCAGCCAGGGCTCGGGGGGACACCAGTGGGGTGAGCAGTTCTTC. Amino acids: CASSQGSGGHQWGEQFF.

The rearrangement links TRBV28 to TRBJ1-1; 8 bases line up with TRBD1. The CDR3 sequence is 16 residues long. CDR1 and CDR2 (germline): MDHEN, SYDVKM. J lost 5 bases, V lost 3 bases, and 11 bases had no gene match. The CDR3 loop is CASSFNQGASWTEAFF. CDR3 sequence (DNA): TGTGCCAGCAGTTTTAACCAGGGGGCAAGTTGGACTGAAGCTTTCTTT.